This T cell receptor beta chain was found in a study of shared clonotypes between healthy human individuals. Study-wide context: The study used three CD4 naive, three CD4 memory, two CD8 naive and one CD8 memory plate per donor.

General observations from the study: Naive CD4 clonotype sharing across several donors was approximately 5%.

As for this clone: Its antigen is not identified.

Template for every sorted-subset replicate PCR totaled 200 to 250 ng DNA, 30,000 to 35,000 T cell genomes. Sequencing used immunoSEQ multiplex PCR; TCRdb keeps in-frame clones, though not all of them. The sample records over a million clones, about 75% being singletons. This CDR3 contains 14 residues. V was cut by 6 bases and J by 8 bases, with 19 bases left in between. CDR1 is SGHTA, CDR2 FQGNSA, per germline. Sequencing used memory CD4+ T cells sorted from blood. This sample's subset: CD45RA-negative fraction. The TCR was taken from a young man in good health. The chain couples TRBV7-2 to TRBJ1-2; D might be TRBD1 (6 bases). The DNA for the CDR3 is TGTGCCAGCAGATCTCGGGGGCCGGTCGGCGGCTACACCTTC. Translated: CASRSRGPVGGYTF.